The 5 T cell receptor beta chains below all came from one sample that was sequenced in a study of Graves' ophthalmopathy and Graves' hyperthyroidism. Amplification targeted the TCR beta CDR3 regions, with RNA transcripts as the source material. The first-round RT-PCR employed HTBI primers together with the Qiagen OneStep RT-PCR kit. A multiplex PCR was then performed as the second round. TCRdb recomputed calls from the multiplex PCR reads with MiXCR, one row per CDR3 protein. The sample has around 1.1 million distinct CDR3 sequences, approximately 35% seen once; the top ten hold over 8.5%. Sample: peripheral blood or thyroid tissue (not recorded which). Receptors were obtained from an adult man with Graves' hyperthyroidism.

This clonotype was picked up many times. The rearrangement links TRBV5-4 to TRBJ1-6; 7 bases line up with TRBD1. V gave up 4 bases and J gave up 11 bases; unmatched junction bases: 12. CDR1 and CDR2 from the germline V gene are SGHNT and YYREEE (reference sequence). The CDR3 length is 15 residues. CDR3 nucleotide sequence: TGTGCCAGCAGCGTTGGAGCCAGGGGGGAGACACCCCTCCACTTT. It encodes CASSVGARGETPLHF.

The chain recombines TRBV7-8 with TRBJ2-2; D is perhaps TRBD2 (6 bases). Germline-derived CDR1 and CDR2 are SGHVS and FQNEAQ. The CDR3 runs to 15 residues. V was clipped by 5 bases and J by 0 bases, with 10 bases between them. The CDR3 nucleotides are TGTGCCAGCAGCGCTGGCGGGACGAACACCGGGGAGCTGTTTTTT. Protein product: CASSAGGTNTGELFF.

This clonotype was detected ten times or more. The CDR3 DNA is TGTGCCACAGCGGGGGAGGAAGAGACCCAGTACTTC. It is translated as CATAGEEETQYF. V is TRBV10-3 and J is TRBJ2-5; the match to TRBD2 covers 8 bases. Germline assignment: CDR1 ENHRY and CDR2 SYGVKD. CDR3 length: 12 residues. The V and J ends lost 10 bases and 3 bases, in that order; junction bases with no gene match: 4.

This clonotype was recorded at least ten times. The CDR3 sequence: CASSVDDRAYNSPLHF. DNA for the CDR3: TGTGCCAGCAGCGTAGATGACAGGGCCTATAATTCACCCCTCCACTTT. This chain connects TRBV9 to TRBJ1-6, with 7 bases lining up with TRBD1. J lost 2 bases, V lost 0 bases, and 2 bases had no gene match. This CDR3 has 16 amino acids. Germline values: CDR1 SGDLS, CDR2 YYNGEE. Combining the CDR3 with reference TRBV9 and TRBJ1-6 gives the whole variable domain DSGVTQTPKHLITATGQRVTLRCSPRSGDLSVYWYQQSLDQGLQFLIQYYNGEERAKGNILERFSAQQFPDLHSELNLSSLELGDSALYFCASSVDDRAYNSPLHFGNGTRLTVT.

This chain uses TRBV4-3 with TRBJ2-5; D might be TRBD1 or TRBD2, each matching 5 bases. The V and J ends lost 5 bases and 7 bases respectively, with 14 bases between them. This CDR3 is 13 amino acids long. Germline V gene sequence: CDR1 LGHNA, CDR2 YSLEER. The CDR3 DNA reads TGCGCCAGCAGCGAGGGACCACTGGGGACCCAGTACTTC. Its translation is CASSEGPLGTQYF.